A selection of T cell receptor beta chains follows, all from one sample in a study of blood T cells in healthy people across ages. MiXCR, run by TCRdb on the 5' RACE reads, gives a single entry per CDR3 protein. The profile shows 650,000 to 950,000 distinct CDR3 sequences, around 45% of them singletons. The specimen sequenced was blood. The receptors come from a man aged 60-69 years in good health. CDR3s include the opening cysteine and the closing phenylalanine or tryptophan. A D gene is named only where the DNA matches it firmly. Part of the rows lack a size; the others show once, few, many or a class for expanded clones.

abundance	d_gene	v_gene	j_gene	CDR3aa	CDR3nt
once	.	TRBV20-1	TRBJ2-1	CSARDPLTQETQFF	TGCAGTGCTAGAGATCCCCTAACACAAGAGACCCAGTTCTTC
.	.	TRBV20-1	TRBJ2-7	CSARGGGHFSYEQYF	TGCAGTGCTAGAGGTGGGGGACACTTCTCCTACGAGCAGTACTTC
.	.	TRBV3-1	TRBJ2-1	CASSQIIGQTLDNEQFF	TGTGCCAGCAGCCAAATTATTGGACAAACGTTGGACAATGAGCAGTTCTTC
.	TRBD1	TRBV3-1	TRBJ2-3	CASSPYRGRFGNTQYF	TGTGCCAGCAGCCCCTACAGGGGGCGATTCGGAAATACGCAGTATTTT
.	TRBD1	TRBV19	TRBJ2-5	CASSMDRVGETQYF	TGTGCCAGTAGTATGGACAGGGTCGGAGAGACCCAGTACTTC
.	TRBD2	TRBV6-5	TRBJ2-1	CASSYQRGAVDEQFF	TGTGCCAGCAGTTATCAGCGGGGGGCCGTAGATGAGCAGTTCTTC
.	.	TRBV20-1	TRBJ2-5	CSARDKGGWETQYF	TGCAGTGCTAGAGATAAGGGGGGGTGGGAGACCCAGTACTTC
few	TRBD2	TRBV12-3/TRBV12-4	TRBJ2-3	CASSLTGTSGVSQYF	TGTGCCAGCAGTTTAACAGGGACTAGCGGGGTTTCGCAGTATTTT
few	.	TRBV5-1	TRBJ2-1	CASSSAPSSYNEQFF	TGCGCCAGCAGCTCGGCGCCTAGCTCCTACAATGAGCAGTTCTTC
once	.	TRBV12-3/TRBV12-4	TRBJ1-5	CASSFGTRNGHQPQHF	TGTGCCAGCAGTTTCGGAACCAGAAATGGGCATCAGCCCCAGCATTTT
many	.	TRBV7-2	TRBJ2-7	CASGQYEQYF	TGTGCCAGCGGCCAATATGAGCAGTACTTC
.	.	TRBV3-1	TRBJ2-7	CASSQVGYYEQYF	TGTGCCAGCAGCCAAGTTGGCTACTACGAGCAGTACTTC
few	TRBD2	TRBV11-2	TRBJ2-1	CASSFKGGGTYNEQFF	TGTGCCAGCAGCTTTAAAGGCGGGGGGACCTACAATGAGCAGTTCTTC
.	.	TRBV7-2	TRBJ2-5	CASSFWGRGETQYF	TGTGCCAGCAGCTTCTGGGGGCGCGGGGAGACCCAGTACTTC
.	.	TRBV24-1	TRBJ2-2	CATSVPTGTGELFF	TGTGCCACCAGTGTACCCACGGGGACCGGGGAGCTGTTTTTT
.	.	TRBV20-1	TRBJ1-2	CSASLPLYHGYTF	TGCAGTGCTAGTCTTCCGCTTTACCATGGCTACACCTTC
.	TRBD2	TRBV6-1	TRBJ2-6	CASSAYGGASSGANVLTF	TGTGCCAGCAGTGCCTACGGGGGGGCGAGCTCTGGGGCCAACGTCCTGACTTTC
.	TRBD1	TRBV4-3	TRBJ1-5	CASSQEDRGGQPQHF	TGCGCCAGCAGCCAAGAAGACAGGGGTGGGCAGCCCCAGCATTTT
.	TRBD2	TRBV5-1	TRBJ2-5	CASSLVAGAPQETQYF	TGCGCCAGCAGCTTGGTAGCGGGGGCCCCACAAGAGACCCAGTACTTC
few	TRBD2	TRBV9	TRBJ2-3	CASSVSSGGPDTQYF	TGTGCCAGCAGCGTATCTAGCGGGGGACCAGATACGCAGTATTTT
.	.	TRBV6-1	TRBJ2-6	CASSDVASGANVLTF	TGTGCCAGCAGTGACGTAGCCTCTGGGGCCAACGTCCTGACTTTC
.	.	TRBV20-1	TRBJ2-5	CSASSTARETQYF	TGCAGTGCTAGTAGTACAGCAAGAGAGACCCAGTACTTC
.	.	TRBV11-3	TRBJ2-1	CASRSPAWGARNEQFF	TGTGCCAGCAGATCCCCCGCGTGGGGGGCTAGGAATGAGCAGTTCTTC
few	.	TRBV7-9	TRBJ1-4	CASSAGRFNEKLFF	TGTGCCAGCAGCGCGGGACGGTTTAATGAAAAACTGTTTTTT
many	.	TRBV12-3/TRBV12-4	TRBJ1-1	CASSGMNTEAFF	TGTGCCAGCAGTGGGATGAACACTGAAGCTTTCTTT
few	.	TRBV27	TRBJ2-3	CASSLAYIRVPDTQYF	TGTGCCAGCAGTTTAGCCTACATCAGGGTTCCAGATACGCAGTATTTT
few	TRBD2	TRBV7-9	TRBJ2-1	CASSLSATSGGHNEQFF	TGTGCCAGCAGCCTTTCCGCGACTAGCGGGGGCCACAATGAGCAGTTCTTC
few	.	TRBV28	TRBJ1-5	CASSLSVADNQPQHF	TGTGCCAGCAGTTTGTCGGTTGCCGATAATCAGCCCCAGCATTTT
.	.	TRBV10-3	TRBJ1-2	CAIRTQGAGDGYTF	TGTGCCATCAGAACACAGGGAGCCGGTGATGGCTACACCTTC
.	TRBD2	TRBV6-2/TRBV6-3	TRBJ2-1	CASSTSGGLDEQFF	TGTGCCAGCAGTACTAGCGGGGGGTTGGATGAGCAGTTCTTC
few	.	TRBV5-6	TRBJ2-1	CASSLTLRRDEQFF	TGTGCCAGCAGCTTAACCTTAAGACGGGATGAGCAGTTCTTC
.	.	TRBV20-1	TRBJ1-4	CSARSGGTNEKLFF	TGCAGTGCTAGATCGGGGGGGACTAATGAAAAACTGTTTTTT
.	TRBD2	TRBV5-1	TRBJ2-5	CASSLDPSGVLAEQYF	TGCGCCAGCAGCTTGGACCCTAGCGGGGTATTAGCGGAGCAGTACTTC
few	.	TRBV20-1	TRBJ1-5	CSARQHVGIHQPQHF	TGCAGTGCACGACAGCACGTAGGGATTCATCAGCCCCAGCATTTT
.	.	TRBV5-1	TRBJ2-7	CASSSTPVWDEQYF	TGCGCCAGCAGCTCCACGCCTGTCTGGGACGAGCAGTACTTC
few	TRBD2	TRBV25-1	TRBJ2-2	CASSLTTSGGTGELFF	TGTGCCAGCTCACTCACGACTAGCGGGGGGACCGGGGAGCTGTTTTTT
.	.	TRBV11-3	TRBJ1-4	CASSQGSTGGGTNEKLFF	TGTGCCAGCAGCCAAGGGTCTACAGGAGGCGGTACTAATGAAAAACTGTTTTTT
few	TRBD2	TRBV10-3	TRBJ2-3	CAIRTGTSGGGTQYF	TGTGCCATCAGAACCGGGACTAGCGGGGGAGGTACGCAGTATTTT
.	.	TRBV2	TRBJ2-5	CASSEAWGSETQYF	TGTGCCAGCAGTGAAGCGTGGGGAAGCGAGACCCAGTACTTC
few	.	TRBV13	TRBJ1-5	CASSFSGNGNQPQHF	TGTGCCAGCAGCTTTTCCGGCAACGGCAATCAGCCCCAGCATTTT
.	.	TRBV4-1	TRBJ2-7	CVSSPQTSTSSYEQYF	TGCGTCAGCAGCCCTCAGACAAGTACGAGCTCCTACGAGCAGTACTTC
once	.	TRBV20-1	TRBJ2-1	CSARAVGASSYNEQFF	TGCAGTGCTAGAGCGGTCGGGGCCAGTTCCTACAATGAGCAGTTCTTC
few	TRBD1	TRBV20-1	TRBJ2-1	CSAKDRYNEQFF	TGCAGTGCTAAGGACAGGTACAATGAGCAGTTCTTC
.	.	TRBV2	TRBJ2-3	CASSAGTSSTDTQYF	TGTGCCAGCAGTGCAGGGACTTCTAGCACAGATACGCAGTATTTT
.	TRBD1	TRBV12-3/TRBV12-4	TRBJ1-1	CASSLRGTVHEAFF	TGTGCCAGCAGTTTGAGGGGGACAGTCCATGAAGCTTTCTTT
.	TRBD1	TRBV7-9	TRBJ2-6	CASSLVTGGNSGANVLTF	TGTGCCAGCAGCTTAGTGACAGGGGGGAACTCTGGGGCCAACGTCCTGACTTTC
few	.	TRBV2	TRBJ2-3	CARAMSSTDTQYF	TGTGCCAGAGCGATGTCTAGCACAGATACGCAGTATTTT
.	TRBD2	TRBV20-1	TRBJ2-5	CSARVLAGVETQYF	TGCAGTGCTAGAGTCCTAGCGGGGGTGGAGACCCAGTACTTC
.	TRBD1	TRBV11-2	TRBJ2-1	CASSPQGANNNEQFF	TGTGCCAGCAGTCCGCAGGGGGCGAATAACAATGAGCAGTTCTTC
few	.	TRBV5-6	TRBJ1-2	CASSPYRGGQNYGYTF	TGTGCCAGCAGCCCTTACCGGGGTGGGCAGAACTATGGCTACACCTTC
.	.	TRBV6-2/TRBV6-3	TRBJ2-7	CASRLSGYEQYF	TGTGCCAGCAGGTTGTCTGGCTACGAGCAGTACTTC
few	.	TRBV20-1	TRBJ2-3	CSARTQGDTQYF	TGCAGTGCTCGGACCCAAGGAGATACGCAGTATTTT
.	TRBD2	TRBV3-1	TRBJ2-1	CASSQDGGASGGVYNEQFF	TGTGCCAGCAGCCAAGATGGGGGAGCTAGCGGGGGGGTCTACAATGAGCAGTTCTTC
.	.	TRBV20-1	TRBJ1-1	CSARPPGGGVGEAFF	TGCAGTGCTAGACCCCCGGGGGGAGGGGTCGGTGAAGCTTTCTTT
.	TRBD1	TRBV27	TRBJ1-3	CASRPGGSGNTIYF	TGTGCCAGCAGGCCAGGGGGCTCTGGAAACACCATATATTTT
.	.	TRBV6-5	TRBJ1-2	CASSLLAGGDGYTF	TGTGCCAGCAGTTTACTCGCCGGGGGAGATGGCTACACCTTC
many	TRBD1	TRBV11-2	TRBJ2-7	CASSLNGFGQGGIYEQYF	TGTGCCAGCAGCTTAAATGGTTTTGGACAGGGGGGTATCTACGAGCAGTACTTC
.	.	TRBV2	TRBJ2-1	CASSPGTEQFF	TGTGCCAGTTCCCCGGGGACTGAGCAGTTCTTC
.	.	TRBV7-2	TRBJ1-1	CASNPSPSNTEAFF	TGTGCCAGCAACCCGTCCCCATCGAACACTGAAGCTTTCTTT
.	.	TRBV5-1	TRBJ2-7	CASSQEGDYEQYF	TGCGCCAGCAGTCAGGAGGGAGACTACGAGCAGTACTTC